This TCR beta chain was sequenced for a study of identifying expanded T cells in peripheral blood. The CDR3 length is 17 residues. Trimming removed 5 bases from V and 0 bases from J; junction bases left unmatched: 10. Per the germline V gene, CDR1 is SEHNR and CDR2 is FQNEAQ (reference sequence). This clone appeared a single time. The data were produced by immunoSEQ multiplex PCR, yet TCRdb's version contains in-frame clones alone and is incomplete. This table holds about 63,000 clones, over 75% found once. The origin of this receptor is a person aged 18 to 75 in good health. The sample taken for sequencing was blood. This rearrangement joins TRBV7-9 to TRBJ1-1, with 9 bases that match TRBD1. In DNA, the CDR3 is TGTGCCAGCAGCGCATACAGGGGGCAATTCATGAACACTGAAGCTTTCTTT. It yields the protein CASSAYRGQFMNTEAFF.